The rows below give T cell receptor beta chains drawn from one sample of a study of T cells in localized non-small cell lung cancer. Generated by immunoSEQ multiplex PCR, the TCRdb table keeps only in-frame clones and is missing some. The data show fewer than 90,000 clones, about 83% seen once. The source material was peripheral blood, sampled before any cancer treatment. All receptors derive from a man between 40 and 70 years old with stage I lung adenocarcinoma. The CDR3 runs from the conserved cysteine through the conserved F or W. The D gene is left open where the match is weak. The listing skips clone size in some rows; elsewhere it reads once, few, many or a size class.

j_gene: TRBJ1-1
abundance: -
d_gene: TRBD1
v_gene: TRBV6-5
CDR3aa: CASGTGGVPEAFF
CDR3nt: TGTGCCAGTGGGACAGGGGGCGTCCCTGAAGCTTTCTTT

j_gene: TRBJ2-1
abundance: once
d_gene: -
v_gene: TRBV7-2
CDR3aa: CASRNGHQAPDEQFF
CDR3nt: TGTGCCAGCAGGAACGGACACCAAGCTCCGGATGAGCAGTTCTTC

j_gene: TRBJ2-7
abundance: -
d_gene: -
v_gene: TRBV6-5
CDR3aa: CASRPKASYEQYF
CDR3nt: TGTGCCAGCAGGCCGAAAGCTTCCTACGAGCAGTACTTC

j_gene: TRBJ2-5
abundance: -
d_gene: TRBD1
v_gene: TRBV5-4
CDR3aa: CASSPPRTGGGTQYF
CDR3nt: TGTGCCAGCAGCCCCCCCCGGACAGGCGGCGGGACCCAGTACTTC

j_gene: TRBJ2-3
abundance: few
d_gene: -
v_gene: TRBV29-1
CDR3aa: CSVEVQRTDTQYF
CDR3nt: TGCAGCGTTGAAGTACAGAGGACAGATACGCAGTATTTT

j_gene: TRBJ2-1
abundance: -
d_gene: TRBD1
v_gene: TRBV6-5
CDR3aa: CASKAGTGGLNEQFF
CDR3nt: TGTGCCAGCAAAGCCGGGACAGGGGGCCTCAATGAGCAGTTCTTC

j_gene: TRBJ1-2
abundance: -
d_gene: -
v_gene: TRBV29-1
CDR3aa: CSAEGVGGYGYTF
CDR3nt: TGCAGCGCCGAGGGGGTTGGGGGCTATGGCTACACCTTC

j_gene: TRBJ2-7
abundance: -
d_gene: TRBD1
v_gene: TRBV6-5
CDR3aa: CASSYSWTGVGEQYF
CDR3nt: TGTGCCAGCAGTTACTCCTGGACAGGGGTCGGCGAGCAGTACTTC

j_gene: TRBJ2-1
abundance: -
d_gene: TRBD2
v_gene: TRBV5-1
CDR3aa: CASSWPSAGYNEQFF
CDR3nt: TGCGCCAGCAGCTGGCCCTCAGCGGGGTACAATGAGCAGTTCTTC

j_gene: TRBJ2-3
abundance: -
d_gene: TRBD2
v_gene: TRBV5-1
CDR3aa: CASSLRLAGGRGDTQYF
CDR3nt: TGCGCCAGCAGCTTAAGACTAGCGGGAGGGAGGGGAGATACGCAGTATTTT

j_gene: TRBJ2-3
abundance: -
d_gene: TRBD2
v_gene: TRBV7-3
CDR3aa: CASSPGTSTNTQYF
CDR3nt: TGTGCCAGCAGCCCCGGGACTAGCACTAATACGCAGTATTTT

j_gene: TRBJ2-7
abundance: -
d_gene: -
v_gene: TRBV6-5
CDR3aa: CATRYHGSGREKQYF
CDR3nt: TGTGCCACCCGTTACCACGGTTCCGGCCGCGAAAAGCAGTACTTC

j_gene: TRBJ1-3
abundance: -
d_gene: -
v_gene: TRBV6-5
CDR3aa: CASIQASSGNTIYF
CDR3nt: TGTGCCAGCATTCAAGCCTCTTCTGGAAACACCATATATTTT

j_gene: TRBJ2-3
abundance: -
d_gene: TRBD1
v_gene: TRBV6-6
CDR3aa: CASRRGTEWLDTQYF
CDR3nt: TGTGCCAGCAGGAGGGGGACAGAATGGCTAGATACGCAGTATTTT

j_gene: TRBJ2-7
abundance: -
d_gene: -
v_gene: TRBV19
CDR3aa: CASSIGFLSSYEQYF
CDR3nt: TGTGCCAGTAGTATCGGTTTTCTTAGCTCCTACGAGCAGTACTTC

j_gene: TRBJ1-4
abundance: -
d_gene: TRBD1
v_gene: TRBV7-9
CDR3aa: CASRPGQAHNEKLFF
CDR3nt: TGTGCCAGCAGACCTGGACAGGCACACAATGAAAAACTGTTTTTT

j_gene: TRBJ1-5
abundance: -
d_gene: -
v_gene: TRBV6-5
CDR3aa: CASSTTGQPQHF
CDR3nt: TGTGCCAGCAGCACGACGGGCCAGCCCCAGCATTTT

j_gene: TRBJ2-7
abundance: -
d_gene: -
v_gene: TRBV7-9
CDR3aa: CASSSGRLREQYF
CDR3nt: TGTGCCAGCAGCTCCGGACGACTGCGCGAGCAGTACTTC

j_gene: TRBJ2-3
abundance: -
d_gene: TRBD1
v_gene: TRBV30
CDR3aa: CAWRARGTGGRTDTQYF
CDR3nt: TGTGCCTGGAGGGCAAGAGGGACAGGGGGGCGCACAGATACGCAGTATTTT

j_gene: TRBJ2-1
abundance: -
d_gene: -
v_gene: TRBV27
CDR3aa: CASRLIGGQIPYNEQFF
CDR3nt: TGTGCCAGCCGACTCATCGGGGGGCAGATTCCCTACAATGAGCAGTTCTTC

j_gene: TRBJ2-7
abundance: -
d_gene: -
v_gene: TRBV5-6
CDR3aa: CASSLTSGPKQYF
CDR3nt: TGTGCCAGCAGCTTGACCAGCGGCCCGAAGCAGTACTTC

j_gene: TRBJ2-1
abundance: once
d_gene: TRBD1
v_gene: TRBV7-9
CDR3aa: CASSRGGTGGLNEQFF
CDR3nt: TGTGCCAGCAGCCGAGGAGGGACAGGGGGCCTCAATGAGCAGTTCTTC

j_gene: TRBJ1-2
abundance: -
d_gene: -
v_gene: TRBV20-1
CDR3aa: CSANKEYGYTF
CDR3nt: TGCAGTGCGAATAAGGAATATGGCTACACCTTC

j_gene: TRBJ1-5
abundance: -
d_gene: -
v_gene: TRBV6-5
CDR3aa: CASRGGFNQPQHF
CDR3nt: TGTGCCAGCAGGGGAGGGTTCAATCAGCCCCAGCATTTT

j_gene: TRBJ1-1
abundance: -
d_gene: -
v_gene: TRBV2
CDR3aa: CASSEARLGGTEAFF
CDR3nt: TGTGCCAGCAGTGAAGCGCGGCTCGGAGGCACTGAAGCTTTCTTT

j_gene: TRBJ1-2
abundance: -
d_gene: TRBD1
v_gene: TRBV29-1
CDR3aa: CSAWTGSLYGYTF
CDR3nt: TGCAGCGCCTGGACAGGGTCGTTATATGGCTACACCTTC

j_gene: TRBJ1-5
abundance: once
d_gene: -
v_gene: TRBV7-8
CDR3aa: CASSLVGHSNQPQHF
CDR3nt: TGTGCCAGCAGCTTAGTAGGTCATAGCAATCAGCCCCAGCATTTT

j_gene: TRBJ1-2
abundance: -
d_gene: -
v_gene: TRBV21-1
CDR3aa: CASSKALGKELNYGYTF
CDR3nt: TGTGCCAGCAGCAAAGCGCTTGGAAAGGAGCTGAACTATGGCTACACCTTC

j_gene: TRBJ1-3
abundance: -
d_gene: -
v_gene: TRBV7-2
CDR3aa: CASSPRSRVEGRRDTIYF
CDR3nt: TGTGCCAGCAGCCCCAGGAGCAGGGTAGAGGGAAGGCGGGACACCATATATTTT

j_gene: TRBJ2-7
abundance: -
d_gene: TRBD1
v_gene: TRBV5-6
CDR3aa: CASSSMTGGVVFHEQYF
CDR3nt: TGTGCCAGCAGCTCGATGACAGGGGGCGTTGTCTTCCACGAGCAGTACTTC

j_gene: TRBJ2-5
abundance: -
d_gene: TRBD1
v_gene: TRBV15
CDR3aa: CATSSWPSGAGGETQYF
CDR3nt: TGTGCCACCAGCAGCTGGCCCTCCGGGGCAGGGGGAGAGACCCAGTACTTC

j_gene: TRBJ2-7
abundance: -
d_gene: -
v_gene: TRBV28
CDR3aa: CASSFVAGYEQYF
CDR3nt: TGTGCCAGCAGTTTTGTTGCCGGCTACGAGCAGTACTTC

j_gene: TRBJ1-1
abundance: once
d_gene: TRBD1
v_gene: TRBV6-5
CDR3aa: CASSYPTGRGNTEAFF
CDR3nt: TGTGCCAGCAGTTACCCGACAGGGAGAGGGAACACTGAAGCTTTCTTT

j_gene: TRBJ2-2
abundance: -
d_gene: -
v_gene: TRBV19
CDR3aa: CASSFTGELFF
CDR3nt: TGTGCCAGTAGTTTTACCGGGGAGCTGTTTTTT

j_gene: TRBJ1-1
abundance: -
d_gene: TRBD1
v_gene: TRBV27
CDR3aa: CASRFLIQGRTTEAFF
CDR3nt: TGTGCCAGCAGGTTCCTGATACAGGGGAGAACAACTGAAGCTTTCTTT

j_gene: TRBJ1-2
abundance: -
d_gene: TRBD1
v_gene: TRBV28
CDR3aa: CASSFSLGTGEEDVYTF
CDR3nt: TGTGCCAGCAGTTTCTCCCTAGGGACAGGGGAAGAAGATGTCTACACCTTC

j_gene: TRBJ2-4
abundance: -
d_gene: TRBD1
v_gene: TRBV5-6
CDR3aa: CASRRTGGVVKNIQYF
CDR3nt: TGTGCCAGCAGACGTACAGGGGGCGTAGTCAAAAACATTCAGTACTTC

j_gene: TRBJ2-2
abundance: -
d_gene: TRBD2
v_gene: TRBV7-9
CDR3aa: CASSPIAGGTGELFF
CDR3nt: TGTGCCAGCAGCCCGATAGCGGGAGGCACCGGGGAGCTGTTTTTT

j_gene: TRBJ1-1
abundance: -
d_gene: -
v_gene: TRBV27
CDR3aa: CASSPGAGGPDMNTEAFF
CDR3nt: TGTGCCAGCAGTCCAGGAGCGGGGGGCCCGGATATGAACACTGAAGCTTTCTTT

j_gene: TRBJ2-1
abundance: -
d_gene: TRBD2
v_gene: TRBV28
CDR3aa: CASSFPRLAGGPIRGNEQFF
CDR3nt: TGTGCCAGCAGTTTTCCCCGACTAGCGGGAGGGCCTATCAGGGGCAATGAGCAGTTCTTC

j_gene: TRBJ2-6
abundance: -
d_gene: -
v_gene: TRBV6-5
CDR3aa: CASSSGANVLTF
CDR3nt: TGTGCCAGCAGTTCTGGGGCCAACGTCCTGACTTTC

j_gene: TRBJ2-3
abundance: -
d_gene: -
v_gene: TRBV2
CDR3aa: CASSEGGVGDTQYF
CDR3nt: TGTGCCAGCAGTGAAGGCGGAGTGGGAGATACGCAGTATTTT

j_gene: TRBJ2-3
abundance: -
d_gene: -
v_gene: TRBV19
CDR3aa: CASSPQTDTQYF
CDR3nt: TGTGCCAGTAGTCCCCAGACAGATACGCAGTATTTT